The T cell receptor beta chain described here comes from a study of Graves' ophthalmopathy and Graves' hyperthyroidism. Notes on the study in general: Ophthalmopathy progression cases were predicted by the model with approximately 71% sensitivity and about 72% specificity. The 13-signature model separated ophthalmopathy from stable hyperthyroidism at 85% to 90% sensitivity and 80% to 84% specificity.

Reliance was placed on clinical symptoms, serum thyroxine, TRAb, thyroid ultrasound and orbital computed tomography for diagnosis. This clonotype was found a few times. Its antigen remains unidentified. Trimming left V 2 bases short and J 7 bases short, with 6 bases between. The CDR3 has 12 amino acids. Germline lookup yields CDR1 DFQATT and CDR2 SNEGSKA (reference sequence). RNA transcripts were the template, and TCR beta CDR3 regions were amplified from them. The workflow started with a first-round RT-PCR run with HTBI primers and then moved on to a second-round multiplex PCR. A single record per CDR3 protein comes from TCRdb applying MiXCR to the multiplex PCR reads. The sample gives about 620,000 distinct CDR3 sequences, around a fifth of which show up once; around 6.9% is in the top ten.

Sequenced input: peripheral blood. This clonotype was sampled from a woman between 18 and 29 years old with stable Graves' hyperthyroidism. Some clones in this sample may be carry-over from other donors' samples. V usage is TRBV20-1 and J usage is TRBJ1-6, with D possibly matching TRBD1 (6 bases). CDR3 loop: CSARTGNSPLHF. In nucleotides, the CDR3 is TGCAGTGCTAGAACAGGGAATTCACCCCTCCACTTT.